This entry is about one T cell receptor (beta chain). What it binds is unknown. The sample originates from a study of T cells in Graves' hyperthyroidism and ophthalmopathy. Study background: Peripheral blood was acquired at first diagnosis, ahead of any therapy whatsoever.

Study-wide results and caveats: Ophthalmopathy prediction by the model preceded onset by a median approximately 6.9 months. Most expanded thyroid clonotypes above 0.001 also appeared in blood.

Researchers took RNA transcripts and amplified the TCR beta CDR3 regions from them. First-round RT-PCR with HTBI primers amplified the TCR CDR3 region. From the multiplex PCR reads, TCRdb called clonotypes with MiXCR, one entry per CDR3 protein. The table lists under 350,000 distinct CDR3 sequences, 21% of them singletons. The CDR3 spans 14 residues. Trimming removed 6 bases from V and 1 base from J; junction bases left unmatched: 6. This clonotype was sampled from a woman aged 45 to 65 with Graves' hyperthyroidism. Sequences were obtained from blood. The chain uses TRBV12-3 or TRBV12-4 and TRBJ2-7; 7 bases align to TRBD1. CDR3 sequence (DNA): TGTGCCAGCAGGAAGACAGGGCGTTCCTACGAGCAGTACTTC. Amino acids: CASRKTGRSYEQYF.